The TCR beta chain described here comes from a study of control samples from healthy donors and cancer patients. Trimming took 6 bases from V and 0 from J, leaving 17 bases between them. Germline V lookup: CDR1 KGHSH, CDR2 LQKENI. The CDR3 extends over 17 amino acids. Repertoires were generated with immunoSEQ multiplex PCR, while TCRdb's copy carries only in-frame clones and drops some. Of 90,000 or so clones listed, 88% are singletons. Material: blood. This rearrangement joins TRBV18 to TRBJ2-2; possibly TRBD1 for D (6 bases). This receptor was obtained from a woman in her 70s in good health. The CDR3 sequence: CASSPKRTETNTGELFF. In nucleotides, the CDR3 is TGTGCCAGCTCGCCTAAGCGGACAGAGACGAACACCGGGGAGCTGTTTTTT.